This T cell receptor beta chain was recorded in a study of T-cell memory formation after mild COVID-19. Findings and caveats of the study: SARS-CoV-2 specificity was not confirmed for second-wave clones peaking on day 37. Contracting clones from day 15 to 85 showed balanced CD4/CD8; later expanders favored CD4+. Largely, contracting CD4+ clones fell within CM and EM, and contracting CD8+ clones within EMRA.

After 5'RACE with constant-segment primers, TCR alpha and TCR beta cDNA libraries carrying sample barcodes and UMIs were obtained. TCRdb passed the 5' RACE reads through MiXCR, listing each CDR3 protein once. The sample records a few hundred thousand distinct CDR3 sequences, more than 8% being singletons. Germline loops: CDR1 SGHTA, CDR2 FQGTGA. V lost 3 bases and J lost 6; bases outside the gene matches: 8. This CDR3 comprises 15 residues. A few counts support this clonotype. No antigen is known for it. Sample: PBMCs or a T cell subset sorted from them (not recorded which). The TCR was taken from a man younger than 35 who had mild COVID-19 (a few samples of this study predate the infection). Cell type and time point are not known. This chain joins TRBV7-3 and TRBJ2-3; 8 nucleotides agree with TRBD1. The CDR3 DNA reads as TGTGCCAGCAGCTTTACCGGGACAGGCGTCGATACGCAGTATTTT. Its translation: CASSFTGTGVDTQYF.